A selection of T cell receptor beta chains follows, all from one sample in a study of T cell responses to AZD1222 COVID-19 vaccine. This table comes from immunoSEQ multiplex PCR, and its TCRdb copy is limited to in-frame clones, with some not included. The profile shows around 84,000 clones, approximately 85% of them singletons. This specimen was peripheral blood, taken 28 days after the second AZD1222 dose. These receptors were collected from an adult who received the AZD1222 COVID-19 vaccine. Both conserved end residues are part of each CDR3. A D gene is named only where the DNA matches it firmly. Not every row has a clone size; where given, it reads once, few, many or a size class.

V gene,CDR3 length,J gene,D gene,clone size,CDR3 protein,CDR3 DNA
TRBV6-5,13,TRBJ1-2,TRBD1,.,CASSINRGDGYTF,TGTGCCAGCAGTATAAACAGGGGGGACGGCTACACCTTC
TRBV6-5,14,TRBJ1-5,.,few,CASSLRDGDQPQHF,TGTGCCAGCAGTCTCCGGGACGGAGATCAGCCCCAGCATTTT
TRBV28,18,TRBJ1-5,TRBD1,.,CASRKDRGGGYSNQPQHF,TGTGCCAGCAGAAAGGACAGGGGAGGGGGCTATAGCAATCAGCCCCAGCATTTT
TRBV6-5,13,TRBJ2-3,.,.,CASNSPSLDTQYF,TGTGCCAGCAATTCCCCCTCCCTCGATACGCAGTATTTT
TRBV24-1,12,TRBJ1-5,.,once,CATSDLRGPQHF,TGTGCCACCAGTGATTTGAGGGGGCCCCAGCATTTT
TRBV7-6,15,TRBJ2-3,.,.,CASSPKTPSTDTQYF,TGTGCCAGCAGCCCAAAGACCCCTAGTACAGATACGCAGTATTTT
TRBV19,15,TRBJ2-2,TRBD2,.,CASSMRGGRTGELFF,TGTGCCAGTAGTATGCGGGGGGGCCGCACCGGGGAGCTGTTTTTT
TRBV28,13,TRBJ1-5,TRBD1,.,CASNRDRNQPQHF,TGTGCCAGCAACCGGGACAGAAATCAGCCCCAGCATTTT
TRBV2,12,TRBJ1-4,.,.,CASFHRDEKLFF,TGTGCCAGCTTTCACAGGGATGAAAAACTGTTTTTT
TRBV6-2/TRBV6-3,16,TRBJ1-2,TRBD1,.,CASSYWTGEAYYGYTF,TGTGCCAGCAGTTACTGGACAGGGGAAGCATACTATGGCTACACCTTC
TRBV5-1,16,TRBJ2-2,.,.,CASSLGAQPSARELFF,TGCGCCAGCAGCTTGGGGGCCCAACCGTCGGCCCGGGAGCTGTTTTTT
TRBV3-1/TRBV3-2,15,TRBJ2-1,TRBD2,once,CASSPQWRGGNEQFF,TGTGCCAGCAGCCCACAGTGGCGGGGGGGGAATGAGCAGTTCTTC
TRBV9,16,TRBJ2-2,TRBD1,.,CASSRDRGHIGGELFF,TGTGCCAGCAGCAGGGACAGGGGGCATATCGGCGGGGAGCTGTTTTTT
TRBV3-1/TRBV3-2,14,TRBJ2-7,.,.,CASSQEGATGEQYF,TGTGCCAGCAGCCAAGAGGGGGCTACCGGCGAGCAGTACTTC
TRBV9,16,TRBJ1-4,TRBD1,.,CASSVTAGTGSEKLFF,TGTGCCAGCAGCGTAACCGCAGGGACAGGGTCTGAAAAACTGTTTTTT
TRBV27,15,TRBJ2-7,TRBD1,.,CASSLLGQGDSEQYF,TGTGCCAGCAGTTTATTGGGACAGGGGGATTCCGAGCAGTACTTC
TRBV28,13,TRBJ1-5,TRBD1,.,CASNTGGNQPQHF,TGTGCCAGCAACACAGGGGGCAATCAGCCCCAGCATTTT
TRBV28,14,TRBJ1-5,TRBD1,once,CASKTGGSNQPQHF,TGTGCCAGCAAGACAGGGGGAAGCAATCAGCCCCAGCATTTT
TRBV7-6,18,TRBJ2-5,TRBD2,.,CASSPGLAGGLSQETQYF,TGTGCCAGCAGCCCAGGACTAGCGGGGGGCCTTTCCCAAGAGACCCAGTACTTC
TRBV21-1,23,TRBJ1-4,.,.,CASSKDDGQGKGAKCGTNEKLFF,TGTGCCAGCAGCAAAGATGATGGGCAGGGAAAAGGGGCGAAGTGCGGGACTAATGAAAAACTGTTTTTT
TRBV9,16,TRBJ2-1,TRBD2,.,CASSVSGTSRHNEQFF,TGTGCCAGCAGCGTCTCCGGGACTAGCCGCCACAATGAGCAGTTCTTC
TRBV20-1,14,TRBJ1-5,.,.,CSASDPVAYQPQHF,TGCAGTGCAAGTGATCCAGTGGCCTATCAGCCCCAGCATTTT
TRBV2,14,TRBJ2-7,TRBD1,once,CASKRGQGIYEQYF,TGTGCCAGCAAGCGGGGACAGGGGATCTACGAGCAGTACTTC
TRBV25-1,15,TRBJ1-6,.,.,CASSESGAHNSPLHF,TGTGCCAGCAGTGAATCTGGGGCCCATAATTCACCCCTCCACTTT
TRBV5-1,15,TRBJ2-5,TRBD1,.,CASSLAGQGQETQYF,TGCGCCAGCAGCTTGGCGGGACAGGGGCAAGAGACCCAGTACTTC
TRBV19,14,TRBJ1-1,.,.,CASSIAGMNTEAFF,TGTGCCAGTAGTATAGCGGGAATGAACACTGAAGCTTTCTTT
TRBV4-2,17,TRBJ2-5,.,once,CASSQAATGGTEETQYF,TGTGCCAGCAGCCAAGCCGCCACCGGAGGGACCGAAGAGACCCAGTACTTC